Listed below are T cell receptor beta chains from one sample, sequenced in a study of blood T cell repertoires in COVID-19. Method: immunoSEQ multiplex PCR; TCRdb's copy keeps in-frame clones and lacks some. The sample contains 190,000 or so clones, roughly 80% of which appear only once. Sequenced input: PBMCs or T cells enriched from blood (not recorded which). Receptors originate from a man between 35 and 55 years old who had recovered from COVID-19. CDR3s include the opening cysteine and the closing phenylalanine or tryptophan. D genes are given only for firm matches. Size values are once, few and many counts, or a class for expanded clones, and some rows have none.

TRBD2	-	TRBV27	TRBJ2-7	TGTGCCAGCACTCGGACTAGCAGAAACTACTACGAGCAGTACTTC	CASTRTSRNYYEQYF
-	-	TRBV6-5	TRBJ1-6	TGTGCCAGCATAAAGGAGTTGGATTCACCCCTCCACTTT	CASIKELDSPLHF
-	-	TRBV5-4	TRBJ2-1	TGTGCCAGCAGCACCCCTCAGACTTTAGATGAGCAGTTCTTC	CASSTPQTLDEQFF
TRBD1	few	TRBV9	TRBJ1-6	TGTGCCAGCAGCGTAGTGGCAGGGGGCTCCTCACCCCTCCACTTT	CASSVVAGGSSPLHF
-	few	TRBV27	TRBJ2-1	TGTGCCAGCAGCCTAGCCGATTCCTACAATGAGCAGTTCTTC	CASSLADSYNEQFF
TRBD2	-	TRBV7-2	TRBJ2-1	TGTGCCAGCAGCTCTCGGACTAGCGGTCATCCGAGCTCCTACAATGAGCAGTTCTTC	CASSSRTSGHPSSYNEQFF
TRBD2	-	TRBV24-1	TRBJ2-1	TGTGCCACCAGTGACTCACTAGCGGAGTCCTACAATGAGCAGTTCTTC	CATSDSLAESYNEQFF
TRBD2	once	TRBV4-1	TRBJ2-7	TGCGCCAGCAGCCAGCTAGCGGGACAAACCTACGAGCAGTACTTC	CASSQLAGQTYEQYF
TRBD2	-	TRBV4-2	TRBJ2-7	TGTGCCAGCAGCCAGGGACTAGCGGGAGCTCTCCACGAGCAGTACTTC	CASSQGLAGALHEQYF
-	-	TRBV9	TRBJ1-1	TGTGCCAGCAGCGTGGACACCATGAACACTGAAGCTTTCTTT	CASSVDTMNTEAFF
TRBD2	-	TRBV7-2	TRBJ2-2	TGTGCCAGCAGCTTTTCGGCTAGCGGGCTCGCCGGGGAGCTGTTTTTT	CASSFSASGLAGELFF
-	few	TRBV15	TRBJ1-4	TGTGCCACCAGCAGAGATAGACGGACTAAACTGTTTTTT	CATSRDRRTKLFF
-	few	TRBV19	TRBJ1-5	TGTGCCAGTAGTATGACAACCAGGTTCAATCAGCCCCAGCATTTT	CASSMTTRFNQPQHF
-	-	TRBV29-1	TRBJ1-3	TGCAGCGTTGAAGAGTGGGGGGGTGGAAACACCATATATTTT	CSVEEWGGGNTIYF